This T cell receptor (beta chain) was obtained from a study of blood T cell repertoires in COVID-19. Losses at the gene ends were 4 bases for V and 8 bases for J; bases not matched to a gene: 11. This CDR3 is 16 amino acids long. Germline CDR1 reads MNHEY; CDR2 reads SMNVEV (reference sequence). Authors' processing steps: By means of reference gene primer amplification, nucleated cell counts were estimated. Using immunoSEQ multiplex PCR, the repertoire was profiled, and TCRdb retains in-frame clones only, with some absent. That table gives V, J and clone size, and the DNA gave D and trimming. There are 200,000 to 250,000 clones in the sample; roughly nine tenths occur only once, and around 6.5% lies in the top ten.

Sequencing was performed on peripheral blood. The origin of this receptor is a man between 60 and 75 years old who had recovered from COVID-19. This chain joins TRBV27 and TRBJ2-1; the match to TRBD1 covers 10 bases. CDR3 sequence: CASSYFGQGGVDEQFF. The DNA of the CDR3 is TGTGCCAGCAGTTATTTCGGACAGGGGGGAGTCGATGAGCAGTTCTTC.